This TCR beta chain came from a study of T cell repertoires in cytomegalovirus infection. On the study more broadly: CMV epitopes used comprised recently identified HLA-C-restricted ones and well-studied HLA-B-restricted ones. From public TCR beta signatures came an indication of both CMV infection and matching HLA type.

TCRdb fed the reads into MiXCR, producing one record per CDR3 protein. The table has about 830,000 distinct CDR3 sequences, over 25% seen once. Germline-derived CDR1 and CDR2 are SGHNT and YYREEE (reference sequence). Trimming at V came to 0 bases and at J to 6 bases, leaving 2 bases not matched to a gene. CDR3 length: 14 amino acids. This clonotype came up many times. Its target is not known. Points from the study as a whole: CMV-specific TCR beta clonotypes restricted by HLA-C were the ones dominating the ex vivo response. Carriage of CMV together with the relevant HLA was identifiable through cumulative public TCR beta family frequency.

The sample in question was cultured CD8+ T cells from PBMCs, obtained from culture after CMV antigen stimulation. This receptor was obtained from a human donor in good health (CMV status not recorded). Some clones in this sample may be carry-over from other donors' samples. The J gene is TRBJ2-1, the V gene TRBV5-4; the match to TRBD2 covers 8 bases. The CDR3 nucleotides read TGTGCCAGCAGCTTGGGACTAGCGCTCAATGAGCAGTTCTTC. This sequence encodes CASSLGLALNEQFF.